This T cell receptor (beta chain) was retrieved from a study of blood T cell repertoires in COVID-19. In the study overall: In each case, the material was cDNA or gDNA derived from T cells, B-cell-depleted T cells, or PBMCs.

Here immunoSEQ multiplex PCR was the method, and the copy in TCRdb shows in-frame clones only, minus some. Of 150,000 to 200,000 clones listed, 94% are singletons. Patients in Seattle were enrolled during active infection, then followed longitudinally. The receptor comes from a man aged 25 to 40 with COVID-19, enrolled during active disease. The source material was peripheral blood.

Here the CDR3 DNA reads TGTGCCAGCAGCCCCCGGGGGGGGGCGCTTGAGCAGTTCTTC. Encoded protein: CASSPRGGALEQFF. This chain joins TRBV11-3 and TRBJ2-1; TRBD2 agrees at 8 bases. Per germline, CDR1 SGHNT and CDR2 YENEEA. The CDR3 loop spans 14 amino acids. The J segment lost 9 bases and the V segment lost 5 bases, leaving 9 bases of the junction unmatched.